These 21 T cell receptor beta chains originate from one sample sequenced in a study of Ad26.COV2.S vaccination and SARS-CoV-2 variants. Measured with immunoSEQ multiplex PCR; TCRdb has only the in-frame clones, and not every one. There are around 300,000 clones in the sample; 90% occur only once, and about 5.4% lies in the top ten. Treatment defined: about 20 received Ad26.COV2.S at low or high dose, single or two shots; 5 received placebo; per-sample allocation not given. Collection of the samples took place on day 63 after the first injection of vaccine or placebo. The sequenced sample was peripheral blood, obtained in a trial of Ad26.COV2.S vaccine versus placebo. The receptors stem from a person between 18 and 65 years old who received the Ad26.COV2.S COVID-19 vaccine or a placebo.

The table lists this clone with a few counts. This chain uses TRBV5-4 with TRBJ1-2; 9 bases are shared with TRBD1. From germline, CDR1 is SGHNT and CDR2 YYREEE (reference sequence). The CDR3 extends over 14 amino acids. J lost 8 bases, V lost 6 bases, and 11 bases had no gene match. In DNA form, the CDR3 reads TGTGCCAGCAACCACGGAACAGGGGGCGCGGGCTACACCTTC. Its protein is CASNHGTGGAGYTF.

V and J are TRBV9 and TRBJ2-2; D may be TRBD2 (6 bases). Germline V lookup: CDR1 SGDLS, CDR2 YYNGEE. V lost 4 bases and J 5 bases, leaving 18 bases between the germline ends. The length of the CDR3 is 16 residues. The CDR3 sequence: CASSPSKGLGTGELFF. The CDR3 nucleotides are TGTGCCAGCAGCCCCTCTAAGGGACTCGGGACCGGGGAGCTGTTTTTT. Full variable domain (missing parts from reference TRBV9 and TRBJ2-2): DSGVTQTPKHLITATGQRVTLRCSPRSGDLSVYWYQQSLDQGLQFLIQYYNGEERAKGNILERFSAQQFPDLHSELNLSSLELGDSALYFCASSPSKGLGTGELFFGEGSRLTVL.

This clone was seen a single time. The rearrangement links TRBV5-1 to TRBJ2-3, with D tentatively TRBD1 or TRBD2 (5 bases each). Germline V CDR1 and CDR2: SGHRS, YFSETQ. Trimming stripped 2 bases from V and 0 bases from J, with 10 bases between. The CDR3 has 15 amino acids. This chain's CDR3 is CASSFPGPSTDTQYF. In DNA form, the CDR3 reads TGCGCCAGCAGCTTTCCGGGACCTAGCACAGATACGCAGTATTTT. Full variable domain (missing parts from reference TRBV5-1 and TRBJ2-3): KAGVTQTPRYLIKTRGQQVTLSCSPISGHRSVSWYQQTPGQGLQFLFEYFSETQRNKGNFPGRFSGRQFSNSRSEMNVSTLELGDSALYLCASSFPGPSTDTQYFGPGTRLTVL.

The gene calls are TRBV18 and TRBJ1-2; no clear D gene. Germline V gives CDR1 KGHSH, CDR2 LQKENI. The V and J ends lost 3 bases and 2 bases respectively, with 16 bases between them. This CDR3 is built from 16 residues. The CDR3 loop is CASSPPPRAPNYGYTF. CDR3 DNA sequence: TGTGCCAGCTCACCCCCTCCCCGGGCTCCCAACTATGGCTACACCTTC. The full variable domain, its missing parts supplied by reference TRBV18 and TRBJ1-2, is NAGVMQNPRHLVRRRGQEARLRCSPMKGHSHVYWYRQLPEEGLKFMVYLQKENIIDESGMPKERFSAEFPKEGPSILRIQQVVRGDSAAYFCASSPPPRAPNYGYTFGSGTRLTVV.

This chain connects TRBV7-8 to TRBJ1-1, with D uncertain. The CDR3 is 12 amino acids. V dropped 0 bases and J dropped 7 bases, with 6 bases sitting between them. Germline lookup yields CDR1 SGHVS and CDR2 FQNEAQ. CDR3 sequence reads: CASSLAGLEAFF. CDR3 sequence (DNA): TGTGCCAGCAGCTTAGCAGGACTTGAAGCTTTCTTT.

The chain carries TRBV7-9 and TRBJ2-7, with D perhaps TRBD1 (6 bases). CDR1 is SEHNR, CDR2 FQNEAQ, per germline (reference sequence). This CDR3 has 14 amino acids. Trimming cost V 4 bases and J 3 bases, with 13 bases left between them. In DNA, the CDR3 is TGTGCCAGCAGCTCGAAAGGACAGATCTACGAGCAGTACTTC. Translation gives CASSSKGQIYEQYF.

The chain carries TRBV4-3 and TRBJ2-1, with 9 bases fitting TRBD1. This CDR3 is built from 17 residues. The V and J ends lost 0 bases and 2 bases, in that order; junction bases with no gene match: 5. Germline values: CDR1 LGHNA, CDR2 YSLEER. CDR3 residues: CASSQDWTGATYNEQFF. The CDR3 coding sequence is TGCGCCAGCAGCCAAGATTGGACAGGGGCTACCTACAATGAGCAGTTCTTC.

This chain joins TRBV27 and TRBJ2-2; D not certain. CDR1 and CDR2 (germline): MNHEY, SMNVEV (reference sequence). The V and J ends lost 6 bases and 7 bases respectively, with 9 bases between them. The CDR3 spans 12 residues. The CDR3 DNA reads TGTGCCAGCAGCCAAGAAAGCGGGGAGCTGTTTTTT. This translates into CASSQESGELFF.

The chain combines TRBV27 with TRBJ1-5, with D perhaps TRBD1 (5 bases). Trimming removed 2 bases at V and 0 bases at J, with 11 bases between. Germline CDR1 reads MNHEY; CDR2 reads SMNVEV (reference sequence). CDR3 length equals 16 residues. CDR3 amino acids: CASSLTVGASNQPQHF. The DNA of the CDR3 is TGTGCCAGCAGTTTAACCGTTGGGGCTAGCAATCAGCCCCAGCATTTT.

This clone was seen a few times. The CDR3 here is CASSRTNEKLFF. The CDR3 DNA is TGTGCCAGCAGTCGGACTAATGAAAAACTGTTTTTT. The rearrangement joins TRBV6-5 to TRBJ1-4; D is undetermined. From germline, CDR1 is MNHEY and CDR2 SVGAGI. Trimming shortened V by 5 bases and J by 2 bases, and 3 bases separated the two germline ends. The CDR3 consists of 12 residues.

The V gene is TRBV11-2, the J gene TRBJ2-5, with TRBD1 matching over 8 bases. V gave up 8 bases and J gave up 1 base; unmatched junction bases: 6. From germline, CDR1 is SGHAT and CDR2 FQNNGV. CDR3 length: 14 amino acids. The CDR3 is CASGRDRTQETQYF. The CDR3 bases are TGTGCCAGCGGTCGGGACAGGACCCAAGAGACCCAGTACTTC. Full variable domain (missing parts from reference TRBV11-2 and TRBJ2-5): EAGVAQSPRYKIIEKRQSVAFWCNPISGHATLYWYQQILGQGPKLLIQFQNNGVVDDSQLPKDRFSAERLKGVDSTLKIQPAKLEDSAVYLCASGRDRTQETQYFGPGTRLLVL.

CDR3 nucleotide sequence: TGTGCCATCAGTGAAGGAATACGATACAATGAGCAGTTCTTC. It encodes CAISEGIRYNEQFF. The rearrangement joins TRBV10-3 to TRBJ2-1; D remains unclear. This CDR3 region has 14 residues. Germline V gene sequence: CDR1 ENHRY, CDR2 SYGVKD. Trimming left V 3 bases short and J 4 bases short, with 10 bases between.

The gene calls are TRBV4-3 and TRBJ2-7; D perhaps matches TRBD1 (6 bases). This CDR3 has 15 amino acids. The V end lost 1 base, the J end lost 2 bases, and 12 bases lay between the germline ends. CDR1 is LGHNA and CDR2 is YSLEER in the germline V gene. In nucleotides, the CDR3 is TGCGCCAGCAGCCAAGGACAGGTCCGAGCCTACGAGCAGTACTTC. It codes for CASSQGQVRAYEQYF.

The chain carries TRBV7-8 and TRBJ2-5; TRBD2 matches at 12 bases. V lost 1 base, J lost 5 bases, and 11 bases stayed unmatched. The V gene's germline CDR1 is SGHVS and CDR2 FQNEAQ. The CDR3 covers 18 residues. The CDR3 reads CASSLVELAGGSGETQYF. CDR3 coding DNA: TGTGCCAGCAGCTTAGTCGAGCTAGCGGGGGGGTCCGGCGAGACCCAGTACTTC.

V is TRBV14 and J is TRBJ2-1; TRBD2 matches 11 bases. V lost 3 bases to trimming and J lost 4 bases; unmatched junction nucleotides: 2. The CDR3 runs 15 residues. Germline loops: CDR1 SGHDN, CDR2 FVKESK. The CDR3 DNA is TGTGCCAGCAGCCATCGACTAGCGGGGTACAATGAGCAGTTCTTC. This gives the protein CASSHRLAGYNEQFF.

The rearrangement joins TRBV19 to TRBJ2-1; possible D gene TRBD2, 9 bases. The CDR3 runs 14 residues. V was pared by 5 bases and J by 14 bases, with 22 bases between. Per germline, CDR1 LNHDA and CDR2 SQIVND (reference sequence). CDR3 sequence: CASSQIQGASGKFF. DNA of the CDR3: TGTGCCAGTAGTCAGATCCAGGGGGCTAGCGGGAAGTTCTTC.

As DNA, the CDR3 is TGTGCCACCAGCATCACTTCAGTTCAGCCCCAGCATTTT. Amino acid sequence: CATSITSVQPQHF. This rearrangement joins TRBV15 to TRBJ1-5, with D unresolved. Germline V CDR1 and CDR2: LNHNV, YYDKDF (reference sequence). V lost 4 bases and J 6 bases, leaving 10 bases between the germline ends. The CDR3 totals 13 residues.

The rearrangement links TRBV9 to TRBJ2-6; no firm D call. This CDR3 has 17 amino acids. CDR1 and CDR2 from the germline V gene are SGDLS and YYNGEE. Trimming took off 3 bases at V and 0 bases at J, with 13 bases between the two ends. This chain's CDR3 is CASSAQKVYSGANVLTF. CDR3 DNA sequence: TGTGCCAGCAGCGCCCAGAAGGTCTACTCTGGGGCCAACGTCCTGACTTTC.

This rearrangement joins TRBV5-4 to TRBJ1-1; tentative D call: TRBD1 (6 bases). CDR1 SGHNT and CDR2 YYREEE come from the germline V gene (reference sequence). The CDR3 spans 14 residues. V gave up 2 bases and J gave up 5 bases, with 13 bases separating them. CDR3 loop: CASSLSGAGTEAFF. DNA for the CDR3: TGTGCCAGCAGCTTATCGGGGGCGGGGACTGAAGCTTTCTTT.

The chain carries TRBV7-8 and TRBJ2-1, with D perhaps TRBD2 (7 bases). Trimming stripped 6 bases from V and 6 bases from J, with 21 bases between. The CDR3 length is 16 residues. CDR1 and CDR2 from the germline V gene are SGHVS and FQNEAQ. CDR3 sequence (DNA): TGTGCCAGCAGTCCCGTTAGAGGGGGGGGAGGCAATGAGCAGTTCTTC. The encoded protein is CASSPVRGGGGNEQFF.

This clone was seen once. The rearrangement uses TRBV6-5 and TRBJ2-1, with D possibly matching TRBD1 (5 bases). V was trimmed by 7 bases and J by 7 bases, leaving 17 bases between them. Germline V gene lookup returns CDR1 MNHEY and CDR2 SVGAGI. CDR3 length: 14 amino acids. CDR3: CASKSGDRGNEQFF. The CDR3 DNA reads TGTGCCAGCAAATCCGGAGACAGAGGAAATGAGCAGTTCTTC.